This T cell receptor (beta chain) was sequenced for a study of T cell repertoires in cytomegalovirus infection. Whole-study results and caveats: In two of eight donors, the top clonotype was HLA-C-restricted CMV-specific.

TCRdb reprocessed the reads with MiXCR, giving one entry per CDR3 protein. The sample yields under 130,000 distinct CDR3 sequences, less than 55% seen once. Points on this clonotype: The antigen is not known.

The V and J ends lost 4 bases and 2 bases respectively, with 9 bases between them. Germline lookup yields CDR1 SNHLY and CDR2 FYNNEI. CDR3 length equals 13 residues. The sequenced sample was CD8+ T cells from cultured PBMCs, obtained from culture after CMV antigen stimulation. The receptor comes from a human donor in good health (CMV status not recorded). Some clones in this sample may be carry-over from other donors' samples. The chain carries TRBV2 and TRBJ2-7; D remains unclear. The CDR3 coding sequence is TGTGCCAGCAGTGGGGGTCTAACCTACGAGCAGTACTTC. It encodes CASSGGLTYEQYF.